Shown below are 30 T cell receptor beta chains from a single sample sequenced in a study of spatial heterogeneity in lung cancer. The time point: blood at routine non-recurrence follow-up after resection. TCRdb re-derived calls from the 5' RACE reads in MiXCR, one entry per CDR3 protein. The sample records about 36,000 distinct CDR3 sequences, over 6.5% being singletons. The sequenced sample was PBMCs, obtained at follow-up. The receptors shown here come from a male donor with early-stage non-small cell lung cancer.

This clonotype came up many times. This chain links TRBV6-6 with TRBJ2-3, with 8 bases aligning to TRBD1. Germline loops: CDR1 MNHNY, CDR2 SVGAGI (reference sequence). The CDR3 runs to 15 residues. After removal of 6 bases from V and 3 bases from J, the junction contained 8 bases not matched to a gene. The CDR3, as DNA: TGTGCCAGCAGCCCCGGACAGGGACTTACAGATACGCAGTATTTT. Protein product: CASSPGQGLTDTQYF.

This clonotype came up a few times. The chain recombines TRBV7-9 with TRBJ2-3; D is ambiguous. V lost 3 bases and J 0 bases, leaving 7 bases between the germline ends. Germline CDR1 is SEHNR and CDR2 is FQNEAQ (reference sequence). This CDR3 has 14 amino acids. The CDR3 here is CASSLTGSTDTQYF. DNA of the CDR3: TGTGCCAGCAGCTTGACCGGGAGCACAGATACGCAGTATTTT.

This clonotype was recorded at least ten times. The chain has TRBV11-2 and TRBJ2-3, with no clear D. V dropped 5 bases and J dropped 0 bases, with 12 bases sitting between them. CDR1 and CDR2 (germline): SGHAT, FQNNGV. The CDR3 contains 15 residues. The CDR3 is CASSKATPSTDTQYF. DNA of the CDR3: TGTGCCAGCAGCAAGGCTACACCTAGCACAGATACGCAGTATTTT.

This clonotype occurred many times. The rearrangement joins TRBV20-1 to TRBJ2-1, with D possibly being TRBD2 (5 bases). Germline assignment: CDR1 DFQATT and CDR2 SNEGSKA (reference sequence). The CDR3 runs to 14 residues. With 6 bases removed from V and 6 bases from J, the gap between germline ends came to 18 bases. CDR3 region: CSASQHLGVNEQFF. The CDR3 DNA reads TGCAGTGCGAGCCAGCACCTCGGGGTCAATGAGCAGTTCTTC.

This clonotype was detected many times. The V gene is TRBV2, the J gene TRBJ1-4; 8 bases match TRBD1. This CDR3 region has 15 residues. Losses at the gene ends were 6 bases for V and 10 bases for J; bases not matched to a gene: 13. Germline V gene lookup returns CDR1 SNHLY and CDR2 FYNNEI. CDR3 sequence (DNA): TGTGCCAGCAGCGACGCCGGACAGGGAATGACAAAACTGTTTTTT. Residues: CASSDAGQGMTKLFF.

This clonotype was detected many times. This rearrangement joins TRBV7-9 to TRBJ2-1; D uncertain. Trimming took off 7 bases at V and 0 bases at J, with 7 bases between the two ends. The CDR3 loop spans 13 amino acids. Germline CDR1 and CDR2: SEHNR and FQNEAQ (reference sequence). This CDR3 is CASTGSSYNEQFF. CDR3 in DNA: TGTGCCAGCACCGGCAGCTCCTACAATGAGCAGTTCTTC.

Ten or more counts support this clonotype. The chain joins TRBV5-1 to TRBJ2-3; D is unresolved. The V end was cut by 5 bases, the J end by 0 bases, with 10 bases between. CDR3 length: 14 residues. Germline V gene sequence: CDR1 SGHRS, CDR2 YFSETQ. CDR3 sequence (DNA): TGCGCCAGCAGAACGGACGGTAGCACAGATACGCAGTATTTT. The encoded protein is CASRTDGSTDTQYF.

This clonotype was seen ten or more times. The chain is built from TRBV7-8 and TRBJ2-7, with TRBD1 identical over 8 bases. Germline CDR1 SGHVS, CDR2 FQNEAQ. V was pared by 5 bases and J by 4 bases, with 13 bases of the junction left unmatched. CDR3 length equals 16 residues. The CDR3 loop is CASSPRLGTGQYEQYF. The DNA of the CDR3 is TGTGCCAGCAGCCCCCGATTGGGGACAGGTCAATACGAGCAGTACTTC.

This clonotype was seen at least ten times. This chain joins TRBV3-1 and TRBJ2-2; D ambiguous. The CDR3 contains 16 residues. From germline, CDR1 is LGHDT and CDR2 YNNKEL (reference sequence). The V end was cut by 1 base, the J end by 0 bases, with 9 bases between. In DNA form, the CDR3 reads TGTGCCAGCAGCCAAGCTGGGCAGTCGAACACCGGGGAGCTGTTTTTT. Its protein is CASSQAGQSNTGELFF.

This clonotype occurred many times. This chain uses TRBV7-3 with TRBJ1-2, with a weak D call TRBD1 (5 bases). The CDR3 is made up of 14 amino acids. Per the germline V gene, CDR1 is SGHTA and CDR2 is FQGTGA. The V end was cut by 2 bases, the J end by 7 bases, with 14 bases between. The CDR3, as DNA: TGTGCCAGCAGCTTAGGCTTAGGGGCGGCTGGCTACACCTTC. As protein: CASSLGLGAAGYTF.

In this sample, this clonotype turned up many times. The V gene is TRBV19, the J gene TRBJ2-7, with 7 nucleotides matching TRBD1. J lost 1 base, V lost 5 bases, and 2 bases had no gene match. Germline loops: CDR1 LNHDA, CDR2 SQIVND (reference sequence). The CDR3 contains 13 residues. CDR3 in DNA: TGTGCCAGTAGTTGGACAGGATCCTACGAGCAGTACTTC. Translating it yields CASSWTGSYEQYF.

This clonotype was seen ten or more times. J is TRBJ2-1 and V is TRBV2; no definite D call. CDR1 is SNHLY, CDR2 FYNNEI, per germline. Trimming removed 5 bases at V and 5 bases at J, with 10 bases between. The CDR3 runs to 13 residues. The CDR3 nucleotides are TGTGCCAGCAGTCAGGACGGAAACAATGAGCAGTTCTTC. Protein product: CASSQDGNNEQFF.

This clonotype came up many times. The CDR3 nucleotides read TGCAGTGTTCCCCCGGGGGGGAGTTACGAGCAGTACTTC. Its translation is CSVPPGGSYEQYF. The chain carries TRBV20-1 and TRBJ2-7, with 8 positions matching TRBD2. CDR3 size: 13 residues. CDR1 and CDR2 (germline): DFQATT, SNEGSKA (reference sequence). The junction had 9 bases not matched to a gene; V was cut back by 7 bases and J by 4 bases.

This clonotype was found many times. This chain uses TRBV19 with TRBJ1-5; D is unclear. Per germline, CDR1 LNHDA and CDR2 SQIVND (reference sequence). The V and J ends lost 4 bases and 6 bases respectively, with 16 bases between them. The length of the CDR3 is 15 residues. The CDR3 DNA sequence: TGTGCCAGTAGTAGTGGTCAGGCAGTAAGTCAGCCCCAGCATTTT. It is translated as CASSSGQAVSQPQHF.

This clonotype has ten or more counts. The CDR3 DNA is TGTGCCTGGAGTGTAGGTCGGAGGGACAGCAAAGAGACCCAGTACTTC. It translates to CAWSVGRRDSKETQYF. J is TRBJ2-5 and V is TRBV30; D perhaps matches TRBD1 (7 bases). V lost 0 bases and J lost 3, with 17 bases in between. The CDR3 is 16 residues long. The V gene's germline CDR1 is GTSNPN and CDR2 SVGIG (reference sequence).

This rearrangement joins TRBV6-1 to TRBJ2-7; 9 bases fit TRBD1. Trimming removed 0 bases from V and 4 bases from J; junction bases left unmatched: 4. This CDR3 has 15 residues. The germline V gene has CDR1 MNHNS and CDR2 SASEGT. The CDR3 sequence: CASSEAVGQGYEQYF. The CDR3 nucleotides read TGTGCCAGCAGTGAAGCGGTGGGACAGGGTTACGAGCAGTACTTC.

This clonotype was observed a handful of times. The rearrangement uses TRBV12-3 or TRBV12-4 and TRBJ1-4; 7 bases match TRBD1. The J segment lost 7 bases and the V segment lost 8 bases, leaving 10 bases of the junction unmatched. The CDR3 sequence is 14 residues long. The CDR3 loop reads CASSMGQSVEKLFF. DNA of the CDR3: TGTGCCAGCTCGATGGGACAGTCTGTTGAAAAACTGTTTTTT.

This clonotype was counted between two and nine times. The rearrangement uses TRBV12-3 or TRBV12-4 and TRBJ1-1; unclear D gene. V was clipped by 3 bases and J by 2 bases, with 4 bases between them. The CDR3 extends over 12 amino acids. CDR3 sequence (DNA): TGTGCCAGCAGTTTTTACAACACTGAAGCTTTCTTT. It yields the protein CASSFYNTEAFF.

This clonotype was recorded at least ten times. The chain employs TRBV7-3 and TRBJ2-2; D might be TRBD1 or TRBD2, each matching 5 bases. Trimming removed 5 bases at V and 4 bases at J, with 11 bases between. Germline CDR1 reads SGHTA; CDR2 reads FQGTGA. The CDR3 loop spans 14 amino acids. This chain's CDR3 is CASSLGPTTGELFF. CDR3 in DNA: TGTGCCAGCAGCCTGGGACCGACCACCGGGGAGCTGTTTTTT.

This clonotype was seen at least ten times. The genes are TRBV6-1 and TRBJ2-1, with 8 bases fitting TRBD2. CDR1 is MNHNS and CDR2 is SASEGT in the germline V gene. The CDR3 contains 16 residues. With V trimmed by 2 bases and J by 10 bases, 13 bases remained unmatched. The CDR3 sequence: CASSELAGLPVGEQFF. The CDR3 DNA is TGTGCCAGCAGTGAACTAGCGGGCCTTCCGGTGGGGGAGCAGTTCTTC.

This clonotype was picked up many times. The chain links TRBV30 to TRBJ2-3, with unresolved D. The CDR3 runs to 11 residues. Looked up from germline, CDR1 is GTSNPN and CDR2 is SVGIG (reference sequence). The CDR3 region has the DNA TGTGCGTTTGCGTTCACAGATACGCAGTATTTT. This translates into CAFAFTDTQYF.

This clonotype was observed at least ten times. V usage is TRBV14 and J usage is TRBJ2-2; TRBD1 aligns across 7 bases. Germline V gene lookup returns CDR1 SGHDN and CDR2 FVKESK. The CDR3 has 16 residues. J was trimmed by 3 bases and V by 3 bases; bases with no gene match: 7. The CDR3: CASSQEDRHYTGELFF. The CDR3 nucleotides are TGTGCCAGCAGCCAGGAGGACAGGCATTACACCGGGGAGCTGTTTTTT.

This clonotype was seen ten or more times. The chain carries TRBV7-9 and TRBJ2-3; no definite D call. Germline lookup yields CDR1 SEHNR and CDR2 FQNEAQ (reference sequence). The CDR3 consists of 16 residues. The V end lost 5 bases, the J end lost 0 bases, and 15 bases lay between the germline ends. In DNA form, the CDR3 reads TGTGCCAGCAGCCTATTTCTGGGGTTAAGCACAGATACGCAGTATTTT. Its translation: CASSLFLGLSTDTQYF.

As for this clonotype: It may be a read error: a sequence one base away is much more abundant. The chain has TRBV5-1 and TRBJ1-1; TRBD1 aligns across 7 bases. This CDR3 has 13 residues. Germline V gene data show CDR1 as SGHRS and CDR2 as YFSETQ. The DNA for the CDR3 is TGCGCCACCCAACAGGGGTCGAACGCTGAAGCTTTCTTT. It yields the protein CATQQGSNAEAFF. Looking up the rest from reference TRBV5-1 and TRBJ1-1 gives the full variable domain: KAGVTQTPRYLIKTRGQQVTLSCSPISGHRSVSWYQQTPGQGLQFLFEYFSETQRNKGNFPGRFSGRQFSNSRSEMNVSTLELGDSALYLCATQQGSNAEAFFGQGTRLTVV.

This clonotype was detected many times. The chain has TRBV9 and TRBJ2-3, with a weak D call TRBD1 (6 bases). Germline V CDR1 and CDR2: SGDLS, YYNGEE. V was shortened by 0 bases and J by 0 bases, with 8 bases between the two germline ends. The CDR3 spans 15 residues. CDR3 in DNA: TGTGCCAGCAGCGTAGAGGGGGTTAGCACAGATACGCAGTATTTT. Encoded protein: CASSVEGVSTDTQYF.

At least ten counts were recorded for this clonotype. The rearrangement joins TRBV11-2 to TRBJ2-4; D is unresolved. Germline lookup yields CDR1 SGHAT and CDR2 FQNNGV. V was trimmed by 5 bases and J by 4 bases, leaving 12 bases between them. The length of the CDR3 is 14 residues. Here the CDR3 DNA reads TGTGCCAGCAGCCGACCCCGAGAGAAAAACATTCAGTACTTC. The encoded protein is CASSRPREKNIQYF.

This clonotype was found a few times. This chain connects TRBV19 to TRBJ2-1, with D possibly matching TRBD1 (5 bases). CDR3 length: 14 amino acids. V was pared by 5 bases and J by 2 bases, with 10 bases between. Per germline, CDR1 LNHDA and CDR2 SQIVND (reference sequence). The CDR3 is CASSSSGPYNEQFF. The CDR3 DNA follows: TGTGCCAGTAGTTCCTCAGGGCCCTACAATGAGCAGTTCTTC.

This clonotype was seen repeatedly, ten times or more. This chain uses TRBV10-3 with TRBJ2-3; 13 bases map to TRBD2. Germline lookup yields CDR1 ENHRY and CDR2 SYGVKD. CDR3 length equals 17 residues. The ends lost 10 bases at V and 0 bases at J; junction bases unmatched: 10. CDR3 region: CATKGTSGAPSTDTQYF. CDR3 nucleotide sequence: TGTGCCACCAAGGGGACTAGCGGGGCCCCTAGCACAGATACGCAGTATTTT.

This clonotype was observed at least ten times. J is TRBJ2-2 and V is TRBV23-1; a possible D gene is TRBD1 (6 bases). TRBV23-1 is an ORF; its function is uncertain. The CDR3 has 15 amino acids. V lost 1 base and J lost 6, with 12 bases in between. CDR3 sequence (DNA): TGCGCCAGCAGTCAATATTCTCACAGGGCCGGGGAGCTGTTTTTT. Protein: CASSQYSHRAGELFF.

This clonotype has at least ten counts. The rearrangement links TRBV19 to TRBJ1-5; TRBD1 agrees at 9 bases. The junction had 10 bases not matched to a gene; V was cut back by 6 bases and J by 4 bases. The V gene's germline CDR1 is LNHDA and CDR2 SQIVND (reference sequence). The CDR3 consists of 16 residues. CDR3 sequence (DNA): TGTGCCAGTAGCAGGGACAGGGCGAGTGGTAATCAGCCCCAGCATTTT. The encoded protein is CASSRDRASGNQPQHF.